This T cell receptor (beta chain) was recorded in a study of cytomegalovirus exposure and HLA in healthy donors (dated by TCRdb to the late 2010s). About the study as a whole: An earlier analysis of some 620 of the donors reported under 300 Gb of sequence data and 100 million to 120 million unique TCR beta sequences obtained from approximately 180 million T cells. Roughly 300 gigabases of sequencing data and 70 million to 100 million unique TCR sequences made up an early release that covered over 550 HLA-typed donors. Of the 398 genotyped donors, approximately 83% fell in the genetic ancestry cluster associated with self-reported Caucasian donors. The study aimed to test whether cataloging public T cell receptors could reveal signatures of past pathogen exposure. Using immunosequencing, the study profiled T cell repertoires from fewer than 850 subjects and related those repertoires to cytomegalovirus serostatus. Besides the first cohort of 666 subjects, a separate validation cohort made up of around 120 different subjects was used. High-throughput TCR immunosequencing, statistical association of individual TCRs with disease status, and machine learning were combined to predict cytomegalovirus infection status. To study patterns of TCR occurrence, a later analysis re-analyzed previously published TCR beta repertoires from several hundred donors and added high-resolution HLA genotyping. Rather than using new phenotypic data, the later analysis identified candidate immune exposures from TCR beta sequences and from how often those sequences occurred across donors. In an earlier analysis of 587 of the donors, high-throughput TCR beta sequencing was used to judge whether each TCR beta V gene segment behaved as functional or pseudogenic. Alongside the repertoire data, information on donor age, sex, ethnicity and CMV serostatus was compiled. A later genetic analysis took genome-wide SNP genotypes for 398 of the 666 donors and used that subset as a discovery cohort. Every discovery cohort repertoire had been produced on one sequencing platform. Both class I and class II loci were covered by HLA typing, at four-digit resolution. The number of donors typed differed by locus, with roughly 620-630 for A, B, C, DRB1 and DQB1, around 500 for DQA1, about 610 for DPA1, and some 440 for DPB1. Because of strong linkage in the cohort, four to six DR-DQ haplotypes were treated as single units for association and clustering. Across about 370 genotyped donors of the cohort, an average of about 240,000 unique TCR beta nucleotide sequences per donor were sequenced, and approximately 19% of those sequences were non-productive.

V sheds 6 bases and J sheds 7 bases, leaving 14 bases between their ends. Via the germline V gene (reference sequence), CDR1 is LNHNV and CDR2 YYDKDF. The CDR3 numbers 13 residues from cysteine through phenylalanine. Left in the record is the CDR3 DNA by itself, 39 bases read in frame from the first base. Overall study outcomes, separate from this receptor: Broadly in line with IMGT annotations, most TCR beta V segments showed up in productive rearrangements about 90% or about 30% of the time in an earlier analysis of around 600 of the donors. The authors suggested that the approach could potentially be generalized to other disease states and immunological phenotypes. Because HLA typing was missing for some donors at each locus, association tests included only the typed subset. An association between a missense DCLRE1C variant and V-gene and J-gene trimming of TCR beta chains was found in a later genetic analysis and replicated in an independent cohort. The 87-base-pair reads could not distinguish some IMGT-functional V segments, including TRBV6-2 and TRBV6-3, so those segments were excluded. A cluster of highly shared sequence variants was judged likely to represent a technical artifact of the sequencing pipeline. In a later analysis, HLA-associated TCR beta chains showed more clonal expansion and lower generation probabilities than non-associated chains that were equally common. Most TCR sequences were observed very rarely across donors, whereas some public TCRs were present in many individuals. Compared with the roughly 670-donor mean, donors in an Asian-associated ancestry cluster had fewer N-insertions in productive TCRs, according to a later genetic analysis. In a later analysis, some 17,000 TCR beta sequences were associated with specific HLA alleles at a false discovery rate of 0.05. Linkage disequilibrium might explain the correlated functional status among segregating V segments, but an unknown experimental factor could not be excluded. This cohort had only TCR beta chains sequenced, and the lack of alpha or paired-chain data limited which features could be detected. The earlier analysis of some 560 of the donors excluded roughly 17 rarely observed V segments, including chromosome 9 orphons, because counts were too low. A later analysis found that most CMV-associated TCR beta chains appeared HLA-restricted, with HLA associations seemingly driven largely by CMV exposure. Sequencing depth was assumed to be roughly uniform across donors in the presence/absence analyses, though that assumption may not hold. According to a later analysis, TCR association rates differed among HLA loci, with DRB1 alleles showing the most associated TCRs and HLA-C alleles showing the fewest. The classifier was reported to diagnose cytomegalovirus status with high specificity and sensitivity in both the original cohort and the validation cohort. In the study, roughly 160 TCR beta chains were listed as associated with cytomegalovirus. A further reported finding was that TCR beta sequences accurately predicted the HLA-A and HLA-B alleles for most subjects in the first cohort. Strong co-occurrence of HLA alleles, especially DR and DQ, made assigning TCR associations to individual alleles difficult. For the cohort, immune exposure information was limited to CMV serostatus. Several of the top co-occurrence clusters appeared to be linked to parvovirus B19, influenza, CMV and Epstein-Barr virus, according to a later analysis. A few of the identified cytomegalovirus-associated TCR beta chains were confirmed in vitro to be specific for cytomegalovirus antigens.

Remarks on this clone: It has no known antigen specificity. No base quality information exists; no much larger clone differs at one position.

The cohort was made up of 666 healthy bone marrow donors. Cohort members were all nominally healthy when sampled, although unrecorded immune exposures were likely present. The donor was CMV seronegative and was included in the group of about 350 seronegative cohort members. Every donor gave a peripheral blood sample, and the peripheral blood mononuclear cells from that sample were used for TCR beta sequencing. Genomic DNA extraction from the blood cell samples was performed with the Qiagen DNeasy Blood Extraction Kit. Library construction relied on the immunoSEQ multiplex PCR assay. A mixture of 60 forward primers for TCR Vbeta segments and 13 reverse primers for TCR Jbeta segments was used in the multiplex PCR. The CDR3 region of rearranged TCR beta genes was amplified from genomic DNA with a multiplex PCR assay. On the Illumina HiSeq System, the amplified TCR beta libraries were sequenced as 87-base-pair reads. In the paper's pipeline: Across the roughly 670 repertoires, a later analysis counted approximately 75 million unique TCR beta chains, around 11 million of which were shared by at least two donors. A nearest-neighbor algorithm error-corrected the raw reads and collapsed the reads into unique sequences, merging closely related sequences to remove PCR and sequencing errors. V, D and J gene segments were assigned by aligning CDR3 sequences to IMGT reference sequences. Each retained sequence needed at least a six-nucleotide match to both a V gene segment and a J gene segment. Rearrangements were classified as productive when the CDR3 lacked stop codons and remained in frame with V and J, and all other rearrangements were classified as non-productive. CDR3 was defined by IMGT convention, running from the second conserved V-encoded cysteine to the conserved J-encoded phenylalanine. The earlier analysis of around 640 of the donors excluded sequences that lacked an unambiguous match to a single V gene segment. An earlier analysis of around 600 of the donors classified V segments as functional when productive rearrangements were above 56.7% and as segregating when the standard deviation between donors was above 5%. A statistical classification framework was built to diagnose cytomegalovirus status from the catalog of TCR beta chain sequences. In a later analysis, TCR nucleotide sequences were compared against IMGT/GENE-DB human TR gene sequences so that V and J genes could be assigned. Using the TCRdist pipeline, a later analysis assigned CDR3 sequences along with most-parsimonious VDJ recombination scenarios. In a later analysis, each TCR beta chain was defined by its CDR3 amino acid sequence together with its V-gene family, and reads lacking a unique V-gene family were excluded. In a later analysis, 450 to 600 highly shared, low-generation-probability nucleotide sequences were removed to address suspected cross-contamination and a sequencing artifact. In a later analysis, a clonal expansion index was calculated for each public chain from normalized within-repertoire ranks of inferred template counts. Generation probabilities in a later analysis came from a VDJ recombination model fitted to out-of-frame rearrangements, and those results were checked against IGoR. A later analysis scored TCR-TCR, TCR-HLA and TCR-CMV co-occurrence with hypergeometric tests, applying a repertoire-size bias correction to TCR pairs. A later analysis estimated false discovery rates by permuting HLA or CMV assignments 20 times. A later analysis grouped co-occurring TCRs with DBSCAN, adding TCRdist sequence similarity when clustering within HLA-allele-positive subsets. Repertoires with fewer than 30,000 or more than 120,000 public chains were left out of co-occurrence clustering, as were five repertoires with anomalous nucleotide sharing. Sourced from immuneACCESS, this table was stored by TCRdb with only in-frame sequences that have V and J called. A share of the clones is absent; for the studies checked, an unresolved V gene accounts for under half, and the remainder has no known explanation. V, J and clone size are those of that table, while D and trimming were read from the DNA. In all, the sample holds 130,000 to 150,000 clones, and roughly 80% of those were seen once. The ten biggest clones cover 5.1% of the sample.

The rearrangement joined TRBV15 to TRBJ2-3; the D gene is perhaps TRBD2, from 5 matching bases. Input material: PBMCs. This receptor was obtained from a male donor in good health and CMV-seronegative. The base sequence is TGTGCCACCAGGGGGTCCGAGGGAAATACGCAGTATTTT. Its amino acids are CATRGSEGNTQYF.